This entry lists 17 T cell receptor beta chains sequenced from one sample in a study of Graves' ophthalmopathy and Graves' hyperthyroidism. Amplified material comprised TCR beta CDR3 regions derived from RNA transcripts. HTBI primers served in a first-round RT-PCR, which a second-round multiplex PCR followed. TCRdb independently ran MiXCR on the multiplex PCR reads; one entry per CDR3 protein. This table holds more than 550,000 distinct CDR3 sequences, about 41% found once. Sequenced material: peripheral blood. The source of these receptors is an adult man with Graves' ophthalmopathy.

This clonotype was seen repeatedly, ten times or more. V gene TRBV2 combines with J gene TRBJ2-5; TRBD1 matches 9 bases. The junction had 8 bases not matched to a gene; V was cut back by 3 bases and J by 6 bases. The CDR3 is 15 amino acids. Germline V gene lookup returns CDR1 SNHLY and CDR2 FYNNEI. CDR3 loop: CASSEITGGWQTQYF. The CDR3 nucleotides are TGTGCCAGCAGTGAGATTACAGGGGGCTGGCAGACCCAGTACTTC.

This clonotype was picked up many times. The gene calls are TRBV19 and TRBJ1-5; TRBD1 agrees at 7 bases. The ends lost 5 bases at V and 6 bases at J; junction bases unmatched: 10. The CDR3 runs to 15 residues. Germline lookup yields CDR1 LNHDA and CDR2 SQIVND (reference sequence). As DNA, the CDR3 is TGTGCCAGTAGTGCAGGGGGACAATTTGGTCAGCCCCAGCATTTT. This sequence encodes CASSAGGQFGQPQHF.

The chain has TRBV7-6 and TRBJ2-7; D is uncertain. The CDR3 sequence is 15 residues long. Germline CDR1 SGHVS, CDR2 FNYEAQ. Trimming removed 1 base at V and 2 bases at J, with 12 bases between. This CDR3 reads CASSLGGASTYEQYF. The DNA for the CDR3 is TGTGCCAGCAGCTTAGGTGGAGCCAGTACCTACGAGCAGTACTTC. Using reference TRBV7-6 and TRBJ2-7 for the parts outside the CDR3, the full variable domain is GAGVSQSPRYKVTKRGQDVALRCDPISGHVSLYWYRQALGQGPEFLTYFNYEAQQDKSGLPNDRFSAERPEGSISTLTIQRTEQRDSAMYRCASSLGGASTYEQYFGPGTRLTVT.

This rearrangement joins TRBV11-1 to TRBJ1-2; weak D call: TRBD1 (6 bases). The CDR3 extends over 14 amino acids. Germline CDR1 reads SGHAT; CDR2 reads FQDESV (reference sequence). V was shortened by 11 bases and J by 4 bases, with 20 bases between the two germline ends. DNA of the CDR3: TGTGCCGGCATCGCGTCACAGGGCGTCTATGGCTACACCTTC. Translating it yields CAGIASQGVYGYTF.

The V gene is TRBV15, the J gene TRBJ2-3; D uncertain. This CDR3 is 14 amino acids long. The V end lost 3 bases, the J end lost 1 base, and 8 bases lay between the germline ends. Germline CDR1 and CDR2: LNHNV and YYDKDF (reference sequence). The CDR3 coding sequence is TGTGCCACCAGCAGGGCCGGAGGCACAGATACGCAGTATTTT. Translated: CATSRAGGTDTQYF.

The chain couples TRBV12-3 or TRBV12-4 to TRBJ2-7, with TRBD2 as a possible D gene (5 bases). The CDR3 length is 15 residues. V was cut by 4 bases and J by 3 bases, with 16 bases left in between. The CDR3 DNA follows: TGTGCCAGCAGTTACGCCCTGACGGCGGGCTACGAGCAGTACTTC. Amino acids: CASSYALTAGYEQYF.

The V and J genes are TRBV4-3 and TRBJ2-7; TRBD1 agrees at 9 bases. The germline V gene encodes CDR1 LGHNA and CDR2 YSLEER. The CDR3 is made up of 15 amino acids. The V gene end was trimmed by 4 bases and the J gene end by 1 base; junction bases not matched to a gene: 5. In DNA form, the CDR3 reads TGCGCCAGCAGCCCAGAAGGGACAGGGTCCTACGAGCAGTACTTC. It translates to CASSPEGTGSYEQYF.

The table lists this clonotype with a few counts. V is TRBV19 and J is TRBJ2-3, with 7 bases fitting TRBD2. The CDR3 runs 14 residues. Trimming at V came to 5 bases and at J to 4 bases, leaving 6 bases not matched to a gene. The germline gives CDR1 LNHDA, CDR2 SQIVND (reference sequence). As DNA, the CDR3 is TGTGCCAGTAGTGTCCGGGGAGGGGCAGATACGCAGTATTTT. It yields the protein CASSVRGGADTQYF.

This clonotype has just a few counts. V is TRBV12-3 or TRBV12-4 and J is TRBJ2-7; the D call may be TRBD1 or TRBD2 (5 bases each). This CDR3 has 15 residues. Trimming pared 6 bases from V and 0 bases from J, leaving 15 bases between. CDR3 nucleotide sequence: TGTGCCAGCAGCTCAGGTGGGACGGACTCCTACGAGCAGTACTTC. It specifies CASSSGGTDSYEQYF.

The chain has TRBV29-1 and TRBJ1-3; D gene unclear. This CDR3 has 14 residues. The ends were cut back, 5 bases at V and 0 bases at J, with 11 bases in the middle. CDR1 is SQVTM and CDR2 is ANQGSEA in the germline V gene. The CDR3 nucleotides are TGCAGCGTTCAAGGCGGGGACTCTGGAAACACCATATATTTT. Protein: CSVQGGDSGNTIYF.

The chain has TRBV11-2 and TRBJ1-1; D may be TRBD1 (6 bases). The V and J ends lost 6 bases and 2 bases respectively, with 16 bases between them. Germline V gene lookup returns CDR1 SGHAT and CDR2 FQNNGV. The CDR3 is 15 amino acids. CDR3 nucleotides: TGTGCCAGCAGTGACCAGGGGTTGCGAAACACTGAAGCTTTCTTT. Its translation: CASSDQGLRNTEAFF.

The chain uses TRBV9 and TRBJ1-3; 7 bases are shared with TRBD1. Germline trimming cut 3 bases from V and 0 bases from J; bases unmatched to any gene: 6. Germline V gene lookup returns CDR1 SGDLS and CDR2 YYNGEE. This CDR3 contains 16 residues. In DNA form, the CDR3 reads TGTGCCAGCAGCGGTCGGGACAGCGACTCTGGAAACACCATATATTTT. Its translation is CASSGRDSDSGNTIYF. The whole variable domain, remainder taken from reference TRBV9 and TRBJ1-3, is DSGVTQTPKHLITATGQRVTLRCSPRSGDLSVYWYQQSLDQGLQFLIQYYNGEERAKGNILERFSAQQFPDLHSELNLSSLELGDSALYFCASSGRDSDSGNTIYFGEGSWLTVV.

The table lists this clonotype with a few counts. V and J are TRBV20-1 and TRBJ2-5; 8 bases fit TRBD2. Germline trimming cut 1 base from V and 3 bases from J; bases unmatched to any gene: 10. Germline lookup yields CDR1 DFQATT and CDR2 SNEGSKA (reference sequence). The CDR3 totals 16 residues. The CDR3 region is CSARVQIAGTKETQYF. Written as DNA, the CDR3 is TGCAGTGCTAGAGTTCAAATAGCGGGAACCAAAGAGACCCAGTACTTC.

The CDR3 nucleotides read TGTGCCAGCAGCCAAGATTCCCGCAGGGATCAGCCCCAGCATTTT. This gives the protein CASSQDSRRDQPQHF. The rearrangement uses TRBV4-2 and TRBJ1-5; possibly TRBD1 for D (5 bases). The V gene's germline CDR1 is LGHNA and CDR2 YNFKEQ. The CDR3 extends over 15 amino acids. With 0 bases removed from V and 5 bases from J, the gap between germline ends came to 11 bases.

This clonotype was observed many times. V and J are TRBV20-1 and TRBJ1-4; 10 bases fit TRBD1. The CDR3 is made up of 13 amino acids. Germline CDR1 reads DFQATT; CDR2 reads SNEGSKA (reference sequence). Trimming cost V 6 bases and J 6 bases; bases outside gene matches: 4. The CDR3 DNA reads TGCAGTGCAGCCGGGACAGGGGATGAAAAACTGTTTTTT. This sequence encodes CSAAGTGDEKLFF.

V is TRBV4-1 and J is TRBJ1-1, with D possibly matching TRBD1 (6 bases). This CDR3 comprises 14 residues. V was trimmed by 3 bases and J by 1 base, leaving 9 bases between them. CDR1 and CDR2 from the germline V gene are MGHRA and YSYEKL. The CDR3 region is CASSHTGQNTEAFF. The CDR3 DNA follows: TGCGCCAGCAGCCACACAGGGCAGAACACTGAAGCTTTCTTT.

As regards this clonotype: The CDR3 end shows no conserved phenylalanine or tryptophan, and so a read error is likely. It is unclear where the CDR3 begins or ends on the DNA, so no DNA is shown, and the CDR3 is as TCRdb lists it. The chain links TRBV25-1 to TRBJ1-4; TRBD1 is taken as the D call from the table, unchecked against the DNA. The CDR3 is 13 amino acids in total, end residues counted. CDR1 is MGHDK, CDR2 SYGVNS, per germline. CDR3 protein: CASSEYGAGADNY.